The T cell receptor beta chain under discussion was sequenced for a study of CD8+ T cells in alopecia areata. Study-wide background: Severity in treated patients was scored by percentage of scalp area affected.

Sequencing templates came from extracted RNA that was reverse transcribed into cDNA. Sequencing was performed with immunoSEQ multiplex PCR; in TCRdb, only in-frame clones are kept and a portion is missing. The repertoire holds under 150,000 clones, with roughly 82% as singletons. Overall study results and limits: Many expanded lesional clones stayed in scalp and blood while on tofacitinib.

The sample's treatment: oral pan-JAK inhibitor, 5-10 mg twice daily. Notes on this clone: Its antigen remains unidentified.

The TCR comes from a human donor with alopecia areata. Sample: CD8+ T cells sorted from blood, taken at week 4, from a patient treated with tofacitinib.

The CDR3 bases are TGTGCCAGCAGCAAATATTCCTACGAGCAGTACTTC. Amino acids: CASSKYSYEQYF. The rearrangement links TRBV7-9 to TRBJ2-7; D unresolved. Germline CDR1 reads SEHNR; CDR2 reads FQNEAQ (reference sequence). The CDR3 has 12 amino acids. V lost 5 bases, J lost 1 base, and 6 bases lay in between.